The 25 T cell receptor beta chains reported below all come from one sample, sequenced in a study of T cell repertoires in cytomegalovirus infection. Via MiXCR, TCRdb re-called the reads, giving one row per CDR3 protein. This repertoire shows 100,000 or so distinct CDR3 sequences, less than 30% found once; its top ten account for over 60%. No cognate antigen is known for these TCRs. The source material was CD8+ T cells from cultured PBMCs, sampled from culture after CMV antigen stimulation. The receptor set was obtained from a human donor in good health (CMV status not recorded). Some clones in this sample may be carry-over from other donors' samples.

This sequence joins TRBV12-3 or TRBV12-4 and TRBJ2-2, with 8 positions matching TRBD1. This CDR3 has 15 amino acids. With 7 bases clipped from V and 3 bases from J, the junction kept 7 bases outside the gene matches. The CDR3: CASNPTGVDTGELFF. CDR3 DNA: TGTGCCAGCAACCCGACAGGGGTAGACACCGGGGAGCTGTTTTTT.

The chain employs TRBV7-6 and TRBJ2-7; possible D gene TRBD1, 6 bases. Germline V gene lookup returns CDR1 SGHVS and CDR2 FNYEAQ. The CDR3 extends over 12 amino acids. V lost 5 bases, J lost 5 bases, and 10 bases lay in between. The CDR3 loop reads CASSPDRNEQYF. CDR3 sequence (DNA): TGTGCCAGCAGCCCTGACAGGAACGAGCAGTACTTC. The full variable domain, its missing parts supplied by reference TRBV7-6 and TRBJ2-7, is GAGVSQSPRYKVTKRGQDVALRCDPISGHVSLYWYRQALGQGPEFLTYFNYEAQQDKSGLPNDRFSAERPEGSISTLTIQRTEQRDSAMYRCASSPDRNEQYFGPGTRLTVT.

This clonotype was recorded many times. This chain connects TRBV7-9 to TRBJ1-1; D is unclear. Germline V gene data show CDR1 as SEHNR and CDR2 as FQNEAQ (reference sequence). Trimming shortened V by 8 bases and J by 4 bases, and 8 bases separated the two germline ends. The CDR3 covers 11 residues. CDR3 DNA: TGTGCCAGCTCCGCGGGCACTGAAGCTTTCTTT. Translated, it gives CASSAGTEAFF. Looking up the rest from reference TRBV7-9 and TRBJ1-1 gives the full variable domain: DTGVSQNPRHKITKRGQNVTFRCDPISEHNRLYWYRQTLGQGPEFLTYFQNEAQLEKSRLLSDRFSAERPKGSFSTLEIQRTEQGDSAMYLCASSAGTEAFFGQGTRLTVV.

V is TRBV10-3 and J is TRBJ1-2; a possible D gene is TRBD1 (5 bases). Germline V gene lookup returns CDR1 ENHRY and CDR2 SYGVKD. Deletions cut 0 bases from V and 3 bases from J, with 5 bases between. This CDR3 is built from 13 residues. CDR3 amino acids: CAISESGDYGYTF. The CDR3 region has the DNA TGTGCCATCAGTGAGTCGGGGGACTATGGCTACACCTTC.

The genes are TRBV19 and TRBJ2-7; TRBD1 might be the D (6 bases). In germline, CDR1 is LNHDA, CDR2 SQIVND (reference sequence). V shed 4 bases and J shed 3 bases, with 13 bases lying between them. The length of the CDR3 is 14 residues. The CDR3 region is CASSTDGRGYEQYF. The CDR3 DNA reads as TGTGCCAGTAGTACCGACGGCAGGGGCTACGAGCAGTACTTC.

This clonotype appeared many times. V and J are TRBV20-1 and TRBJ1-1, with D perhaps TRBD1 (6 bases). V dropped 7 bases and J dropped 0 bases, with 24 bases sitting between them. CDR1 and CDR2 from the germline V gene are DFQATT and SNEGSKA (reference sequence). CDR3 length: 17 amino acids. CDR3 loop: CSGININRVQMNTEAFF. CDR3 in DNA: TGCAGTGGAATTAATATTAACAGGGTACAGATGAACACTGAAGCTTTCTTT.

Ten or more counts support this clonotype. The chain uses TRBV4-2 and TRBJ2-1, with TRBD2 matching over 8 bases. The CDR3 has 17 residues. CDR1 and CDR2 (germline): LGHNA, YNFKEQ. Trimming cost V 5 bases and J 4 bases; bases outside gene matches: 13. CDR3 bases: TGTGCCAGCAGCGCCCAGCCGGAAGCGGGGGTATACAATGAGCAGTTCTTC. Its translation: CASSAQPEAGVYNEQFF.

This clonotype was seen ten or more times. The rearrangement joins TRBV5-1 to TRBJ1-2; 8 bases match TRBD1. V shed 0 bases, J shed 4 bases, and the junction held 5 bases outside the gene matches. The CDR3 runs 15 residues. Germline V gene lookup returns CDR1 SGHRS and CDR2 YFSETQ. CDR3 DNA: TGCGCCAGCAGCTTGGAACCGGGACAGGTCTATGGCTACACCTTC. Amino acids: CASSLEPGQVYGYTF.

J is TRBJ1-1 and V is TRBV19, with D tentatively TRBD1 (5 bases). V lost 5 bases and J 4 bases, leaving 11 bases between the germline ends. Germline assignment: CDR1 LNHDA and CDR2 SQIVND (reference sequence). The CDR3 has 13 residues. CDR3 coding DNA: TGTGCCAGTAGTCCCATTGGGGGCACTGAAGCTTTCTTT. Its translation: CASSPIGGTEAFF.

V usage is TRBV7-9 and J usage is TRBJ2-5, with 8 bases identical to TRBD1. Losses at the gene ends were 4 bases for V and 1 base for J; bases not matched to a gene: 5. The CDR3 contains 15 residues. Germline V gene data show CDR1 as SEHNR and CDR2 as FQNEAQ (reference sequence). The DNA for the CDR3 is TGTGCCAGCAGCTATCCTGGACAGGGCCAAGAGACCCAGTACTTC. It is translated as CASSYPGQGQETQYF.

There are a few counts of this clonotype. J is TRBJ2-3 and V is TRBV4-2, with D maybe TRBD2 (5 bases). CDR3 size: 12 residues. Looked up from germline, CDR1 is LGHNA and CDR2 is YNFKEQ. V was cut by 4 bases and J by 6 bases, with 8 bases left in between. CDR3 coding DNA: TGTGCCAGCAGCCGTCCGGGGGATACGCAGTATTTT. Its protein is CASSRPGDTQYF.

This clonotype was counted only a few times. The CDR3 spells CASSVGGISTDTQYF. The CDR3 nucleotides are TGTGCCAGCAGTGTTGGTGGGATTAGCACAGATACGCAGTATTTT. The V call is TRBV2, the J call TRBJ2-3; the D is unclear. This CDR3 is built from 15 residues. Per germline, CDR1 SNHLY and CDR2 FYNNEI. The ends were cut back, 4 bases at V and 0 bases at J, with 11 bases in the middle. The entire variable domain, with the rest obtained from reference TRBV2 and TRBJ2-3, is as follows: EPEVTQTPSHQVTQMGQEVILRCVPISNHLYFYWYRQILGQKVEFLVSFYNNEISEKSEIFDDQFSVERPDGSNFTLKIRSTKLEDSAMYFCASSVGGISTDTQYFGPGTRLTVL.

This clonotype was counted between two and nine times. The CDR3 reads CASSLDGTAYNSPLHF. The CDR3 DNA follows: TGCGCCAGCAGCTTGGACGGGACAGCATATAATTCACCCCTCCACTTT. This chain links TRBV5-1 with TRBJ1-6; 7 positions agree with TRBD1. CDR3 length: 16 amino acids. Germline loops: CDR1 SGHRS, CDR2 YFSETQ. The V segment lost 0 bases and the J segment 4 bases; nucleotides outside the gene matches: 4.

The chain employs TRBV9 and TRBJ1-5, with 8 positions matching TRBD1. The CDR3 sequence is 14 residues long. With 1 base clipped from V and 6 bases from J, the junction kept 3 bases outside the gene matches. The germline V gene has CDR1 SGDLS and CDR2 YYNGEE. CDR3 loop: CASSVQGAGQPQHF. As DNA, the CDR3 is TGTGCCAGCAGCGTACAGGGGGCGGGTCAGCCCCAGCATTTT. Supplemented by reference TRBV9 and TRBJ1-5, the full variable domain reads DSGVTQTPKHLITATGQRVTLRCSPRSGDLSVYWYQQSLDQGLQFLIQYYNGEERAKGNILERFSAQQFPDLHSELNLSSLELGDSALYFCASSVQGAGQPQHFGDGTRLSIL.

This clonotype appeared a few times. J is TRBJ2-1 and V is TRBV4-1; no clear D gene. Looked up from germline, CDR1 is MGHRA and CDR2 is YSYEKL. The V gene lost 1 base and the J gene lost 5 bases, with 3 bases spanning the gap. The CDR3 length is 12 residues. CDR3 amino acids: CASSQGNNEQFF. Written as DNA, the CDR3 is TGCGCCAGCAGCCAAGGTAACAATGAGCAGTTCTTC.

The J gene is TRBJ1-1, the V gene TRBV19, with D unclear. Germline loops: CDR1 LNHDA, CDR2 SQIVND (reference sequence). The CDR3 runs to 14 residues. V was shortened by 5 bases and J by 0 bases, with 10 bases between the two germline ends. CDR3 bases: TGTGCCAGTAGTTTAGGCCTCATGAACACTGAAGCTTTCTTT. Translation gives CASSLGLMNTEAFF.

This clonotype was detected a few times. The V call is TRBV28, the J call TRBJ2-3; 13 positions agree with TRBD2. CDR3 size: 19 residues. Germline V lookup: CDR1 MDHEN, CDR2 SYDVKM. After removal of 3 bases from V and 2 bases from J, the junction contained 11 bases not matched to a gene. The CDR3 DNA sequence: TGTGCCAGCAGTTTCGGGTTCGGACTAGCGGGGGCCCTCACAGATACGCAGTATTTT. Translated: CASSFGFGLAGALTDTQYF.

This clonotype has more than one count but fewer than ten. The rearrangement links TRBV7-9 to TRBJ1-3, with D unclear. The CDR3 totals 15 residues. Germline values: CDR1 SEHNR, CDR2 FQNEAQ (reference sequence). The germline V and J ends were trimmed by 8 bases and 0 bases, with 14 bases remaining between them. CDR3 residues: CASGWTGTSGNTIYF. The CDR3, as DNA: TGTGCCAGCGGATGGACGGGAACCTCTGGAAACACCATATATTTT.

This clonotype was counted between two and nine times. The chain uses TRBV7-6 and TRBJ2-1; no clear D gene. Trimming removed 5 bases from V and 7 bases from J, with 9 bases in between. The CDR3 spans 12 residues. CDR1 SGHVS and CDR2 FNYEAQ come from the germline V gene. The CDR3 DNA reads TGTGCCAGCAGCGAGCTGAGGAATGAGCAGTTCTTC. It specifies CASSELRNEQFF.

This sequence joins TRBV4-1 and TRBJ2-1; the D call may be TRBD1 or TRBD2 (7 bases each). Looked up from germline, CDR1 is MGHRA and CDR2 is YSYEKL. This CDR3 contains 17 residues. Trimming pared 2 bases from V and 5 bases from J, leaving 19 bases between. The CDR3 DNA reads TGCGCCAGCAGCCAACGCCAGGGGGAGGGCAACGACAATGAGCAGTTCTTC. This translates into CASSQRQGEGNDNEQFF.

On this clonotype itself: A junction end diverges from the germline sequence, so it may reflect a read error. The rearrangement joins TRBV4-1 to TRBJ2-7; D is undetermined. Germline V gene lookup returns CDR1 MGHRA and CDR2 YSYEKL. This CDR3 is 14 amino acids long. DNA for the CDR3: TGTGCCAGCAGCCACATGTTCCAGGACTACGAGCAGTACTTC. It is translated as CASSHMFQDYEQYF.

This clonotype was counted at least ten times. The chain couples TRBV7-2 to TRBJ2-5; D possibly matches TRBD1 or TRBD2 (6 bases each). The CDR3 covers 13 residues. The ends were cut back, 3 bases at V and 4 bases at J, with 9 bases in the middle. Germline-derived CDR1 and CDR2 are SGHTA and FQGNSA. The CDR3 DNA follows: TGTGCCAGCAGCTTCGAGGGGGGAGAGACCCAGTACTTC. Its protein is CASSFEGGETQYF.

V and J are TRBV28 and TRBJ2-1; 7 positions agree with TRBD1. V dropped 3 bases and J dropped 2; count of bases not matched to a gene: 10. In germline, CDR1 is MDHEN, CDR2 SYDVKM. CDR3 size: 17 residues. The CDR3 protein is CASSLDRSGQTYNEQFF. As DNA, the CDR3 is TGTGCCAGCAGTTTGGACAGGTCGGGGCAAACCTACAATGAGCAGTTCTTC.

CDR3 sequence: CASSIHSGGNEKLFF. The CDR3 region has the DNA TGTGCCAGCAGTATCCATTCCGGCGGTAATGAAAAACTGTTTTTT. The chain couples TRBV25-1 to TRBJ1-4; D ambiguous. CDR3 length: 15 residues. CDR1 and CDR2 (germline): MGHDK, SYGVNS. V lost 5 bases and J 4 bases, leaving 14 bases between the germline ends.

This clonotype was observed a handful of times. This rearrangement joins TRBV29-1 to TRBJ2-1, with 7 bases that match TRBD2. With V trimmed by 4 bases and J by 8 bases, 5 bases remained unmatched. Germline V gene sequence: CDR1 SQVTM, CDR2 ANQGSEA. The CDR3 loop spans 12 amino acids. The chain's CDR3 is CSVVAGVDEQFF. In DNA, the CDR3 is TGCAGCGTTGTGGCGGGGGTGGATGAGCAGTTCTTC.